The 17 T cell receptor beta chains below were found in one sample sequenced in a study of control samples from healthy donors and cancer patients. Assay: immunoSEQ multiplex PCR; the TCRdb copy retains only in-frame clones and omits some. The table has 150,000 to 200,000 clones, approximately 93% seen once. Sequencing was carried out using blood. These receptor sequences come from a woman aged 40-49 years in good health.

A single count supports this clone. The V gene is TRBV18, the J gene TRBJ1-2; D gene uncertain. V lost 3 bases to trimming and J lost 9 bases, with 14 bases between them. This CDR3 region has 13 residues. CDR1 is KGHSH and CDR2 is LQKENI in the germline V gene. CDR3 residues: CASSPADLGSYTF. The CDR3 DNA reads as TGTGCCAGCTCACCTGCCGATTTAGGGAGCTACACCTTC.

The chain links TRBV19 to TRBJ2-1, with TRBD2 matching over 12 bases. There are 18 residues in the CDR3. V gave up 3 bases and J gave up 4 bases; unmatched junction bases: 10. Germline V lookup: CDR1 LNHDA, CDR2 SQIVND (reference sequence). The DNA of the CDR3 is TGTGCCAGTAGTATCCAAGGCGCTACTAGCGGGGGGTACAATGAGCAGTTCTTC. It is translated as CASSIQGATSGGYNEQFF.

J is TRBJ2-2 and V is TRBV12-3 or TRBV12-4; D gene unclear. Trimming shortened V by 3 bases and J by 6 bases, and 2 bases separated the two germline ends. CDR3 size: 11 residues. The CDR3 reads CASSLPGELFF. DNA of the CDR3: TGTGCCAGCAGTTTGCCCGGGGAGCTGTTTTTT.

The chain links TRBV7-2 to TRBJ1-1, with 7 nucleotides matching TRBD1. V lost 8 bases and J lost 9; bases outside the gene matches: 9. Per germline, CDR1 SGHTA and CDR2 FQGNSA. CDR3 length equals 12 residues. The chain's CDR3 is CASVSEDRKAFF. Written as DNA, the CDR3 is TGTGCCAGCGTGTCCGAGGACAGGAAAGCTTTCTTT.

This rearrangement joins TRBV19 to TRBJ1-2; no definite D call. This CDR3 has 12 residues. Trimming took off 1 base at V and 5 bases at J, with 5 bases between the two ends. Per germline, CDR1 LNHDA and CDR2 SQIVND (reference sequence). The CDR3, as DNA: TGTGCCAGTAGTATAGGGCGATATGGCTACACCTTC. Protein product: CASSIGRYGYTF.

The chain carries TRBV14 and TRBJ1-1, with D perhaps matching TRBD1 (5 bases). Trimming cost V 1 base and J 5 bases, with 8 bases left between them. The CDR3 runs 13 residues. Germline-derived CDR1 and CDR2 are SGHDN and FVKESK. CDR3 in amino acids: CASSQGQRTEAFF. DNA for the CDR3: TGTGCCAGCAGCCAAGGACAGAGAACTGAAGCTTTCTTT.

The chain couples TRBV7-9 to TRBJ1-1; D is perhaps TRBD1 (6 bases). The ends were cut back, 4 bases at V and 4 bases at J, with 13 bases in the middle. The CDR3 is 14 residues long. The germline gives CDR1 SEHNR, CDR2 FQNEAQ (reference sequence). CDR3 residues: CASSSYRASTEAFF. In DNA form, the CDR3 reads TGTGCCAGCAGCTCCTACAGGGCCAGCACTGAAGCTTTCTTT.

This clone was detected once. This rearrangement joins TRBV18 to TRBJ1-6; no firm D call. Germline V gene sequence: CDR1 KGHSH, CDR2 LQKENI. CDR3 length: 15 residues. V dropped 1 base and J dropped 7 bases, with 11 bases sitting between them. CDR3 region: CASSPRDGPNSPLHF. The CDR3 region has the DNA TGTGCCAGCTCACCACGAGACGGACCGAATTCACCCCTCCACTTT.

J is TRBJ1-1 and V is TRBV9, with no clear D. V lost 0 bases, J lost 0 bases, and 12 bases lay in between. The CDR3 runs 16 residues. In germline, CDR1 is SGDLS, CDR2 YYNGEE. The CDR3 protein is CASSVGPTGMNTEAFF. The CDR3 DNA reads TGTGCCAGCAGCGTAGGCCCCACCGGCATGAACACTGAAGCTTTCTTT.

The chain carries TRBV11-2 and TRBJ1-1, with TRBD1 identical over 9 bases. From germline, CDR1 is SGHAT and CDR2 FQNNGV. CDR3 length: 15 amino acids. With 1 base clipped from V and 5 bases from J, the junction kept 5 bases outside the gene matches. The chain's CDR3 is CASSLAPDRGTEAFF. CDR3 coding DNA: TGTGCCAGCAGCTTAGCTCCCGACAGGGGGACTGAAGCTTTCTTT.

J is TRBJ2-7 and V is TRBV10-1; 8 bases match TRBD2. V was pared by 4 bases and J by 2 bases, with 10 bases of the junction left unmatched. The CDR3 is 16 residues long. Germline V CDR1 and CDR2: WNHNN, SYGVQD (reference sequence). CDR3 sequence reads: CASSAVTTSVPYEQYF. CDR3 DNA sequence: TGCGCCAGCAGTGCAGTCACGACTAGCGTACCCTACGAGCAGTACTTC.

The chain joins TRBV15 to TRBJ1-2; D uncertain. Trimming removed 1 base at V and 6 bases at J, with 12 bases between. CDR1 LNHNV and CDR2 YYDKDF come from the germline V gene (reference sequence). The CDR3 consists of 14 residues. The CDR3 DNA is TGTGCCACCAGCAGAGTAGTAGGGTCGGATGGCTACACCTTC. Protein product: CATSRVVGSDGYTF.

This clone was counted once. V usage is TRBV10-3 and J usage is TRBJ2-1; D is unresolved. From germline, CDR1 is ENHRY and CDR2 SYGVKD. The CDR3 covers 13 residues. Trimming pared 3 bases from V and 9 bases from J, leaving 12 bases between. CDR3 in DNA: TGTGCCATCAGTGATGGTTTGAGTGGTGAGCAGTTCTTC. Its protein is CAISDGLSGEQFF.

V and J are TRBV15 and TRBJ2-5; a weak D match, TRBD2 (5 bases). V was clipped by 4 bases and J by 5 bases, with 11 bases between them. This CDR3 is built from 13 residues. CDR1 LNHNV and CDR2 YYDKDF come from the germline V gene (reference sequence). The CDR3 is CATSIRGGETQYF. The CDR3 coding sequence is TGTGCCACCAGCATTCGGGGTGGGGAGACCCAGTACTTC.

The V call is TRBV10-1, the J call TRBJ1-1; unclear D gene. Germline V gene lookup returns CDR1 WNHNN and CDR2 SYGVQD (reference sequence). V was cut by 0 bases and J by 6 bases, with 11 bases left in between. The CDR3 has 14 residues. The CDR3 loop is CASSESGGIAEAFF. The CDR3 nucleotides read TGCGCCAGCAGTGAGTCTGGAGGTATTGCTGAAGCTTTCTTT.

This sequence joins TRBV7-2 and TRBJ1-2; TRBD1 is a possible D gene (6 bases). This CDR3 region has 12 residues. The germline V gene encodes CDR1 SGHTA and CDR2 FQGNSA. The V gene lost 5 bases and the J gene lost 4 bases, with 8 bases spanning the gap. The CDR3 coding sequence is TGTGCCAGCAGCCTGACAGGCTATGGCTACACCTTC. This gives the protein CASSLTGYGYTF.

The V and J genes are TRBV7-9 and TRBJ1-4; D might be TRBD1 (6 bases). Trimming stripped 3 bases from V and 7 bases from J, with 15 bases between. The CDR3 runs 15 residues. Germline-derived CDR1 and CDR2 are SEHNR and FQNEAQ (reference sequence). The CDR3 bases are TGTGCCAGCAGCTTGGCCGGGGGACATGTTGAAAAACTGTTTTTT. Protein product: CASSLAGGHVEKLFF.